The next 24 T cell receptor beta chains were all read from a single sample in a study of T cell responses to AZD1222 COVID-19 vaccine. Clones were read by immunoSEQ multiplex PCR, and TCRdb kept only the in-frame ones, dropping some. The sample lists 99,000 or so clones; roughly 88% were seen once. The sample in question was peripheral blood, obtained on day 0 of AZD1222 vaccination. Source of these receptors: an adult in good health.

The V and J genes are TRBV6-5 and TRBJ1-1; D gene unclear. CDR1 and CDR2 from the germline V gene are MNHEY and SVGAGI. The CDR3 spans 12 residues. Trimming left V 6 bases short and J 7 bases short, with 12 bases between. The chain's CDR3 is CASRSGGGEAFF. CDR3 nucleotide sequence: TGTGCCAGCAGATCGGGAGGTGGTGAAGCTTTCTTT.

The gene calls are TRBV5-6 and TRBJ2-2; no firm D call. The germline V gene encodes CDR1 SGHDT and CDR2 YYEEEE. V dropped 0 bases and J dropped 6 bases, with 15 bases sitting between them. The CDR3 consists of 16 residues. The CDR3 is CASSLEKGSEPGELFF. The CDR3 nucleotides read TGTGCCAGCAGCTTGGAGAAGGGTTCCGAACCCGGGGAGCTGTTTTTT.

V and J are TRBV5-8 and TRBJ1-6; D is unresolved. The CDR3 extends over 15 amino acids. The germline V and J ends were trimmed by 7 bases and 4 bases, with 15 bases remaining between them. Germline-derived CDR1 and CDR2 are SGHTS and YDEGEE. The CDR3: CASAELSWYNSPLHF. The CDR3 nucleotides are TGTGCCAGCGCCGAGCTATCTTGGTATAATTCACCCCTCCACTTT. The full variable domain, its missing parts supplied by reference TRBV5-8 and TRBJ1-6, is EAGVTQSPTHLIKTRGQQATLRCSPISGHTSVYWYQQALGLGLQFLLWYDEGEERNRGNFPPRFSGRQFPNYSSELNVNALELEDSALYLCASAELSWYNSPLHFGNGTRLTVT.

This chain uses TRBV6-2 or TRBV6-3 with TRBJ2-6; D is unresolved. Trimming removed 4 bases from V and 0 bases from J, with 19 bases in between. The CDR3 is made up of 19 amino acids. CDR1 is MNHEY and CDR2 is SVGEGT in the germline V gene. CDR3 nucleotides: TGTGCCAGCAGTTCGCCCGAATATCAGGCTAGCTCTGGGGCCAACGTCCTGACTTTC. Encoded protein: CASSSPEYQASSGANVLTF.

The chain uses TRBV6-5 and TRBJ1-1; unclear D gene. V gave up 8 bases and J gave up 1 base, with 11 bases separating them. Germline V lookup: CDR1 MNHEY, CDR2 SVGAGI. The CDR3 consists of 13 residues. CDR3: CASGGDKNTEAFF. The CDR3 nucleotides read TGTGCCAGCGGCGGGGATAAGAACACTGAAGCTTTCTTT.

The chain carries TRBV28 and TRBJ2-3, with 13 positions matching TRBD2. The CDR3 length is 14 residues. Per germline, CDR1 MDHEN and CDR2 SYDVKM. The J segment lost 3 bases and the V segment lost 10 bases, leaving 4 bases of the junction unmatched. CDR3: CATRTSGRTDTQYF. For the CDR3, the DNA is TGTGCCACTCGGACTAGCGGGAGAACAGATACGCAGTATTTT.

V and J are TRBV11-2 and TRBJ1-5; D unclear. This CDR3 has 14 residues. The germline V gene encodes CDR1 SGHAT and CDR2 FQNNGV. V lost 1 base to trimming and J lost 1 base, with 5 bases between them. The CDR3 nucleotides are TGTGCCAGCAGCTTAGCGAACAGCAATCAGCCCCAGCATTTT. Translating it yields CASSLANSNQPQHF.

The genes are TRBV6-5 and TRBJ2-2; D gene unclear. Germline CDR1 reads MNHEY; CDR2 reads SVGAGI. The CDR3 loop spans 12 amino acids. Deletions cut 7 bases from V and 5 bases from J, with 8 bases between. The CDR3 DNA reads TGTGCCAGCATGTGGGGTACCGGGGAGCTGTTTTTT. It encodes CASMWGTGELFF.

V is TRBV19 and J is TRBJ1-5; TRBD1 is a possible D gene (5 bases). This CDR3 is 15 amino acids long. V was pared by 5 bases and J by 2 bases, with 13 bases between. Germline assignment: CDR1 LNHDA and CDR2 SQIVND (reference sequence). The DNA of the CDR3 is TGTGCCAGTAGTGCCTCACAGGCGGGCAATCAGCCCCAGCATTTT. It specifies CASSASQAGNQPQHF.

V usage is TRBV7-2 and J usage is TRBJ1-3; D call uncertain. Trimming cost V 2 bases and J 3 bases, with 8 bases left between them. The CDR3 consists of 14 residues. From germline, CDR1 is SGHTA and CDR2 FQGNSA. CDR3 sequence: CASSLLGSGNTIYF. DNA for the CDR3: TGTGCCAGCAGCTTACTAGGGAGTGGAAACACCATATATTTT.

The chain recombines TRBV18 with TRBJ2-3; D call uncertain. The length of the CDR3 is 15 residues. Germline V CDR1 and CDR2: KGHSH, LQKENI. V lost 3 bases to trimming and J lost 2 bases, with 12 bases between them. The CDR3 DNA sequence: TGTGCCAGCTCACCGCCTCCTCCGGCCACAGATACGCAGTATTTT. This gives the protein CASSPPPPATDTQYF.

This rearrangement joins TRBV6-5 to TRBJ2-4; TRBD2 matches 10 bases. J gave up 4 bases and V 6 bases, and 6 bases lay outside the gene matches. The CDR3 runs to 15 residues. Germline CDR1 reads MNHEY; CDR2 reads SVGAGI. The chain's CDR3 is CASRPRAGGKNIQYF. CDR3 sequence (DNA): TGTGCCAGCAGACCACGAGCGGGAGGGAAAAACATTCAGTACTTC.

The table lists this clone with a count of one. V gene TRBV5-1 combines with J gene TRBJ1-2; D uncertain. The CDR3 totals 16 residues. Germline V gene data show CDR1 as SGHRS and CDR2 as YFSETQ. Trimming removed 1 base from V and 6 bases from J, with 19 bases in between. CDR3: CASSLSDSSFLDGYTF. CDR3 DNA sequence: TGCGCCAGCAGCTTGAGTGATTCGTCTTTTTTGGATGGCTACACCTTC.

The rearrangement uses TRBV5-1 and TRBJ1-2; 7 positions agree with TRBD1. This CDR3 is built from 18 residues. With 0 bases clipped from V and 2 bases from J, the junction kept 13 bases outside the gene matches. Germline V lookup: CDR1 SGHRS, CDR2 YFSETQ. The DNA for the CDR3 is TGCGCCAGCAGCTTGGAAGGAAGGGCAGGGGGAGGAAACTATGGCTACACCTTC. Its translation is CASSLEGRAGGGNYGYTF.

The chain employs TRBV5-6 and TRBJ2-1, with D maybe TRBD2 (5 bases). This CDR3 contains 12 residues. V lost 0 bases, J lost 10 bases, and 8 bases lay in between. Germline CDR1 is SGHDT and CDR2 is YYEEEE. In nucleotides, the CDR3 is TGTGCCAGCAGCTTGGCCCCGGGGGAGCAGTTCTTC. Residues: CASSLAPGEQFF.

The CDR3: CASSSVTRDRSYEQYF. CDR3 in DNA: TGTGCCAGCAGCTCCGTCACCCGGGACCGCTCCTACGAGCAGTACTTC. The V call is TRBV7-2, the J call TRBJ2-7, with D possibly being TRBD1 or TRBD2 (5 bases each). The V gene lost 4 bases and the J gene lost 0 bases, with 16 bases spanning the gap. Germline CDR1 and CDR2: SGHTA and FQGNSA. The CDR3 has 16 amino acids.

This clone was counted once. CDR3 in amino acids: CASSWTDKETQYF. The CDR3 bases are TGTGCCAGCAGCTGGACGGACAAAGAGACCCAGTACTTC. The chain joins TRBV11-2 to TRBJ2-5; possible D gene TRBD1, 5 bases. The CDR3 extends over 13 amino acids. With 4 bases removed from V and 3 bases from J, the gap between germline ends came to 9 bases. Germline values: CDR1 SGHAT, CDR2 FQNNGV.

As DNA, the CDR3 is TGTGCCAGCAGTTTTACCCCTCGATCTGGAAACACCATATATTTT. Translation: CASSFTPRSGNTIYF. The chain employs TRBV27 and TRBJ1-3; D call uncertain. The CDR3 covers 15 residues. Germline V gene data show CDR1 as MNHEY and CDR2 as SMNVEV (reference sequence). V lost 3 bases, J lost 1 base, and 10 bases lay in between.

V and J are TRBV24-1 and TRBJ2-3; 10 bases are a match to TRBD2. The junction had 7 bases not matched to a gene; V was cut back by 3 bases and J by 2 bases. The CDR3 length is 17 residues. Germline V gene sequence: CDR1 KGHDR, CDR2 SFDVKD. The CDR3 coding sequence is TGTGCCACCAGTGATCCCCCACTAGCGGGAACCACAGATACGCAGTATTTT. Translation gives CATSDPPLAGTTDTQYF.

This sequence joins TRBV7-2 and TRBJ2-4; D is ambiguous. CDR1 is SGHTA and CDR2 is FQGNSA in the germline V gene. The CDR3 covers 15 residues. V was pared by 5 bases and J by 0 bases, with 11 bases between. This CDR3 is CASSRNNLAKNIQYF. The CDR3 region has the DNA TGTGCCAGCAGCAGGAACAATCTAGCCAAAAACATTCAGTACTTC.

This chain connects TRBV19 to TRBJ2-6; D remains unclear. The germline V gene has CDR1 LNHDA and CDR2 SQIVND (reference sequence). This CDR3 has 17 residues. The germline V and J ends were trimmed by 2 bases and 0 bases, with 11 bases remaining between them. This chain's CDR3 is CASSIPEDNSGANVLTF. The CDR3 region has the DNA TGTGCCAGTAGTATACCCGAGGATAACTCTGGGGCCAACGTCCTGACTTTC.

DNA for the CDR3: TGCAGTGCTAGTCGCGGGGGATCCTATAATTCACCCCTCCACTTT. Amino acid sequence: CSASRGGSYNSPLHF. The rearrangement links TRBV20-1 to TRBJ1-6; TRBD1 is a possible D gene (5 bases). CDR1 and CDR2 (germline): DFQATT, SNEGSKA (reference sequence). The V gene lost 3 bases and the J gene lost 1 base, with 10 bases spanning the gap. The CDR3 has 15 amino acids.

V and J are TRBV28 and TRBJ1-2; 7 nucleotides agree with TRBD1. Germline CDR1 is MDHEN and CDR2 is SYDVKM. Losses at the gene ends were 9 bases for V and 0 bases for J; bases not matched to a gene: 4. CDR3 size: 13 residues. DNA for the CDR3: TGTGCCAGGAGGGACAGCTCTAACTATGGCTACACCTTC. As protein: CARRDSSNYGYTF.

Here the CDR3 reads CASAPGQGQETQYF. The CDR3 coding sequence is TGTGCCAGCGCCCCGGGACAGGGCCAAGAGACCCAGTACTTC. The gene calls are TRBV2 and TRBJ2-5, with 9 bases aligning to TRBD1. Trimming at V came to 8 bases and at J to 1 base, leaving 5 bases not matched to a gene. The CDR3 loop spans 14 amino acids. Germline CDR1 SNHLY, CDR2 FYNNEI.